This paragraph covers one TCR beta chain sequence. Germline V gene sequence: CDR1 SQVTM, CDR2 ANQGSEA. Trimming pared 4 bases from V and 4 bases from J, leaving 16 bases between. The CDR3 is 14 amino acids. This record belongs to a study of blood T cell repertoires in COVID-19. In the study's own analysis: From reference gene primer amplification, estimates of nucleated cell counts were derived. TCRdb's table, derived via immunoSEQ multiplex PCR, lists solely in-frame clones and lacks some. The DNA gave D and trimming, while V, J and clone size come from that table. The sample shows tens of thousands of clones, about 85% of them seen only once.

The V and J genes are TRBV29-1 and TRBJ1-2; D is possibly TRBD1 (5 bases). Sequenced input: peripheral blood. This sequence was found in a woman in her 70s with acute or convalescent COVID-19. The CDR3 nucleotides are TGCAGCGTTGCAATAGGGGATGTTTCCTATGGCTACACCTTC. This sequence encodes CSVAIGDVSYGYTF. The full variable domain, with the rest looked up from reference TRBV29-1 and TRBJ1-2, is SAVISQKPSRDICQRGTSLTIQCQVDSQVTMMFWYRQQPGQSLTLIATANQGSEATYESGFVIDKFPISRPNLTFSTLTVSNMSPEDSSIYLCSVAIGDVSYGYTFGSGTRLTVV.